This TCR beta chain stems from a study of identifying expanded T cells in peripheral blood. Findings and limits, study-wide: Two-week clone count variance significantly increased as total template count grew. Over two and four weeks, about 15 and 19 clones changed, versus around 1.2 between replicates.

For this clone: Its antigen remains unknown.

V lost 5 bases and J lost 0; bases outside the gene matches: 8. The germline CDR1 and CDR2 sequences are MDHEN and SYDVKM. This CDR3 contains 17 residues. No infections or other immune events were documented during collection. Libraries were prepared by immunoSEQ multiplex PCR; TCRdb keeps only in-frame clonotypes and omits some of them. The data hold about 53,000 clones, with under 85% observed a single time. This receptor was identified in a person between 18 and 75 years old in good health. This sequence joins TRBV28 and TRBJ2-5; 11 nucleotides align to TRBD2. Specimen: blood. The CDR3 DNA reads TGTGCCAGCAGTGATATAGCGGGAGGGCCTTACCAAGAGACCCAGTACTTC. Protein product: CASSDIAGGPYQETQYF.